One T cell receptor beta chain is described in this entry. Trimming cost V 0 bases and J 0 bases; bases outside gene matches: 5. The CDR3 is 18 residues long. Germline CDR1 SGHNT, CDR2 YYREEE (reference sequence). Sequencing targeted expressed TCRB transcripts, as all isolated RNA had been reverse transcribed. Profiled with immunoSEQ multiplex PCR; TCRdb holds only in-frame clones, not every one. The sample lists hundreds of thousands of clones; 9.6% were seen once. This entry is derived from a study of beta chain features in type 1 diabetes. This receptor was obtained from a woman aged 18-29 years in good health. This chain connects TRBV5-4 to TRBJ2-3, with 12 bases lining up with TRBD2. Sequencing used naive CD4+ T cells from blood. CDR3 residues: CASSLGGTSGPSTDTQYF. In DNA form, the CDR3 reads TGTGCCAGCAGCTTGGGGGGGACTAGCGGGCCAAGCACAGATACGCAGTATTTT.